Sequencing of this T cell receptor beta chain was carried out in a study of cytomegalovirus exposure and HLA in healthy donors. Overall study findings and caveats: Data from an earlier analysis indicated that most TCR beta V segments were productive either about 90% or about 30% of the time. Cytomegalovirus-associated status was assigned to 164 TCR beta chains. A missense variant in DCLRE1C was later tied to TCR beta V- and J-gene trimming.

The PCR ran on 60 Vbeta and 13 Jbeta primers. Sequenced by immunoSEQ multiplex PCR; TCRdb stores in-frame clones only, minus some. The repertoire holds about 280,000 clones, with roughly 89% as singletons. CDR3 length: 15 residues. The V gene lost 3 bases and the J gene lost 5 bases, with 13 bases spanning the gap. Per the germline V gene, CDR1 is MNHEY and CDR2 is SMNVEV (reference sequence). As regards this clone: Its antigen is still unknown.

The sample comprised PBMCs. The V call is TRBV27, the J call TRBJ1-4, with D hard to call. This receptor was obtained from a woman aged 18-29 years in good health and CMV-seronegative. The CDR3 region is CASSFAADGNEKLFF. In nucleotides, the CDR3 is TGTGCCAGCAGTTTCGCGGCAGATGGAAATGAAAAACTGTTTTTT.